This T cell receptor (beta chain) stems from a study of blood T cells in healthy people across ages. This clonotype occurred a few times. J lost 10 bases, V lost 2 bases, and 11 bases had no gene match. The CDR3 sequence is 16 residues long. The germline V gene encodes CDR1 SGHKS and CDR2 YYEKEE (reference sequence). A J-beta primer mix and a sample-barcoded 5' primer were used in a second PCR of about 7 to 12 cycles. Each cDNA molecule was tagged by a template-switch adaptor with 12 random nucleotides. TCRdb analysed the 5' RACE reads with MiXCR anew, one entry per CDR3 protein. The table shows over a million distinct CDR3 sequences, with about 42% occurring only once.

This chain links TRBV5-5 with TRBJ2-1, with TRBD1 matching 11 bases. This receptor was taken from a young woman in good health. Sample: blood. DNA of the CDR3: TGTGCCAGCAGCTTATCAGGGGGACAGGGGGGGGTGGAGCAGTTCTTC. It translates to CASSLSGGQGGVEQFF.